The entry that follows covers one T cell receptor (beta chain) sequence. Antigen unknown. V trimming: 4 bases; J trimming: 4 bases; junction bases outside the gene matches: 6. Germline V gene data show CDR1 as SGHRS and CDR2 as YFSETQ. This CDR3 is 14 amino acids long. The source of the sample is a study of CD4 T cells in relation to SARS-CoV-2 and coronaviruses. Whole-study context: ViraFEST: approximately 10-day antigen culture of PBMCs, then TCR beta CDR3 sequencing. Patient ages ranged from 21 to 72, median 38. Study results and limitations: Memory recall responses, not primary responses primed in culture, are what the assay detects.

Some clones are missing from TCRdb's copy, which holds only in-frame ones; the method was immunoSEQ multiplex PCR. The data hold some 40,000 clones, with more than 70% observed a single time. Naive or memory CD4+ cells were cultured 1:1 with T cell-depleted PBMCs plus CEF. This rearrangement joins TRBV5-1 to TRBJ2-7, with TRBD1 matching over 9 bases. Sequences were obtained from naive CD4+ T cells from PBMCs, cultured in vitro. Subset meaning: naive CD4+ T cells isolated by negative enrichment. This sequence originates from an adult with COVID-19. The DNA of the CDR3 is TGCGCCAGCAGCGCTACGACAGGGGGTTACGAGCAGTACTTC. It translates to CASSATTGGYEQYF.